This T cell receptor (beta chain) originates from a study of radiation and T cells in renal cell carcinoma. Study details: Nephrectomy followed 15 Gy stereotactic body radiation by 4 weeks.

Germline CDR1 and CDR2: LNHNV and YYDKDF (reference sequence). With 0 bases clipped from V and 5 bases from J, the junction kept 8 bases outside the gene matches. The CDR3 totals 16 residues. The time point was: baseline pretreatment blood. Treatment noted: 15 Gy SBRT to primary tumor, nephrectomy 4 weeks later. Clones were read by immunoSEQ multiplex PCR, and TCRdb kept only the in-frame ones, dropping some. This sample has more than 75,000 clones; 70% to 85% occur once, and the top ten carry around 6.7%. The receptor's source is a man in his 60s with renal cell carcinoma. The rearrangement joins TRBV15 to TRBJ2-7, with 9 bases that match TRBD2. The source material was blood, sampled from a patient whose treatment included radiotherapy and nephrectomy. CDR3: CATSRDPRLADNEQYF. CDR3 nucleotides: TGTGCCACCAGCAGAGATCCGCGACTAGCGGACAACGAGCAGTACTTC.